This T cell receptor beta chain was obtained from a study of blood T cells in healthy people across ages. Findings of the study overall: Not knowing donor CMV status may have confounded expanded clonotype changes.

To note about this clonotype: Its specificity is unknown.

Primers used in a second PCR of about 6 to 11 cycles were a sample-barcoded 5' primer and a J-beta primer mix. A single record per CDR3 protein comes from TCRdb applying MiXCR to the 5' RACE reads. This table holds roughly 800,000 distinct CDR3 sequences, about 62% found once. The germline V and J ends were trimmed by 9 bases and 7 bases, with 19 bases remaining between them. The CDR3 is 13 amino acids. Germline-derived CDR1 and CDR2 are LNHNV and YYDKDF (reference sequence). The chain couples TRBV15 to TRBJ2-7; D may be TRBD2 (6 bases). Sequencing used blood. The sequence came from a man aged 25 to 45 in good health. The CDR3 coding sequence is TGTGCCACGGGAGGCTCAAGCCCCAATGAGCAGTACTTC. Its protein product is CATGGSSPNEQYF. Variable domain in full (rest from reference TRBV15 and TRBJ2-7): DAMVIQNPRYQVTQFGKPVTLSCSQTLNHNVMYWYQQKSSQAPKLLFHYYDKDFNNEADTPDNFQSRRPNTSFCFLDIRSPGLGDTAMYLCATGGSSPNEQYFGPGTRLTVT.